This T cell receptor beta chain was identified in a study of shared clonotypes between healthy human individuals. Here immunoSEQ multiplex PCR was the method, and the copy in TCRdb shows in-frame clones only, minus some. The sample records nearly 1 million clones, more than 75% being singletons. The germline V gene has CDR1 SGHDN and CDR2 FVKESK. CDR3 length: 15 amino acids. The J segment lost 5 bases and the V segment lost 1 base, leaving 4 bases of the junction unmatched. The rearrangement joins TRBV14 to TRBJ2-5; 10 bases fit TRBD2. This clonotype originated in a man aged 18-30 years in good health. The sample consisted of memory CD4+ T cells sorted from blood. The subset is: CD45RA-negative fraction. The CDR3 nucleotides are TGTGCCAGCAGCCAAGCCAGCGGGAGGGGTGAGACCCAGTACTTC. Translated, it gives CASSQASGRGETQYF.